The sequence of this TCR beta chain was determined in a study of T cells in Graves' hyperthyroidism and ophthalmopathy. Researchers took RNA transcripts and amplified the TCR beta CDR3 regions from them. Using the HTBI primer set, a first-round RT-PCR was run on the TCR CDR3. MiXCR was run by TCRdb on the multiplex PCR reads, yielding one entry per CDR3 protein. The sample has some 440,000 distinct CDR3 sequences, 15% to 17% seen once. The V gene lost 0 bases and the J gene lost 5 bases, with 11 bases spanning the gap. From germline, CDR1 is MNHEY and CDR2 SVGEGT. This CDR3 is 15 amino acids long. Graves' hyperthyroidism was deemed stable absent ophthalmopathy progression within 18 months. This clonotype was counted at least ten times.

This TCR was sampled from a woman aged 18-29 years with Graves' hyperthyroidism. The specimen sequenced was blood. This sequence joins TRBV6-2 or TRBV6-3 and TRBJ2-1; D call uncertain. The CDR3 sequence: CASSYSQVLDNEQFF. In nucleotides, the CDR3 is TGTGCCAGCAGTTACTCGCAGGTTTTAGACAATGAGCAGTTCTTC.